A selection of T cell receptor beta chains follows, all from one sample in a study of technical replicates of blood from several donors. TCRdb's copy holds only in-frame clones and misses some; the assay was immunoSEQ multiplex PCR. The table shows several thousand clones, with 90% to 96% occurring only once. The material sequenced was PBMCs. The receptors derive from a human donor in good health. Both conserved end residues are trimmed from each CDR3. D genes are given only for firm matches.

D gene,J gene,V gene,CDR3 protein
TRBD2,TRBJ2-7,TRBV6-1,ASSERREGREQY
TRBD1,TRBJ2-5,TRBV11-3,ASSLGTGTGQETQY
TRBD2,TRBJ2-7,TRBV9,ASSASTSGDPYEQY
NA,TRBJ1-5,TRBV30,AWSVSFNQPQH
TRBD1,TRBJ2-7,TRBV29-1,SVEDRPPYEQY
NA,TRBJ2-5,TRBV21-1,ASSIRSGGETQY
NA,TRBJ2-1,TRBV10-3,AGGDNEQF
TRBD2,TRBJ2-3,TRBV7-2,ASSTTPVLAGGTQY
NA,TRBJ1-3,TRBV14,ASSQDSSGNTIY
TRBD2,TRBJ2-1,TRBV18,ASSGTSGNNEQF
NA,TRBJ2-2,TRBV27,ASSLRGIGELF
TRBD2,TRBJ2-7,TRBV5-1,ASSFSLAVPSSYEQY
TRBD2,TRBJ2-2,TRBV28,ASSSPSGLAGQANTGELF
NA,TRBJ2-7,TRBV29-1,SVQHTKRVDYEQY
NA,TRBJ2-6,TRBV5-1,ASSLGVSGANVLT
NA,TRBJ2-3,TRBV19,ASSLGLSRTDTQY
TRBD1,TRBJ1-1,TRBV2,ASSPGQGSTEAF
NA,TRBJ1-2,TRBV9,ASSVDPPDSLSFYGYT
TRBD2,TRBJ2-5,TRBV10-3,AISPGLAGIRGETQY
NA,TRBJ2-7,TRBV5-1,ASSSAGSGTYEQY
TRBD2,TRBJ2-7,TRBV28,ASGLAGSAYEQY
NA,TRBJ1-1,TRBV5-8,ASRLGSLLVTEAF